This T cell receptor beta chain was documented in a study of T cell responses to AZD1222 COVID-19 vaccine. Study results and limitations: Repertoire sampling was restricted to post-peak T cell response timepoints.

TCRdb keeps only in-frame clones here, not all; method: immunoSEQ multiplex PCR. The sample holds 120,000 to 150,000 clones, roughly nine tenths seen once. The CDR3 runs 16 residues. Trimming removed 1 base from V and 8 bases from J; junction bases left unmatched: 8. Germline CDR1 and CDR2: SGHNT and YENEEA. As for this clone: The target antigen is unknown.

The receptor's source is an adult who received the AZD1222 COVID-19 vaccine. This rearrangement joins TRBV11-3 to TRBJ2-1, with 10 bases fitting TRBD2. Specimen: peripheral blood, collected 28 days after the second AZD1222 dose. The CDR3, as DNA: TGTGCCAGCAGCTTAGTCTCTAGCGGGGGAGGGGATGAGCAGTTCTTC. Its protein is CASSLVSSGGGDEQFF. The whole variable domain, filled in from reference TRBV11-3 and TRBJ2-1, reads EAGVVQSPRYKIIEKKQPVAFWCNPISGHNTLYWYLQNLGQGPELLIRYENEEAVDDSQLPKDRFSAERLKGVDSTLKIQPAELGDSAVYLCASSLVSSGGGDEQFFGPGTRLTVL.